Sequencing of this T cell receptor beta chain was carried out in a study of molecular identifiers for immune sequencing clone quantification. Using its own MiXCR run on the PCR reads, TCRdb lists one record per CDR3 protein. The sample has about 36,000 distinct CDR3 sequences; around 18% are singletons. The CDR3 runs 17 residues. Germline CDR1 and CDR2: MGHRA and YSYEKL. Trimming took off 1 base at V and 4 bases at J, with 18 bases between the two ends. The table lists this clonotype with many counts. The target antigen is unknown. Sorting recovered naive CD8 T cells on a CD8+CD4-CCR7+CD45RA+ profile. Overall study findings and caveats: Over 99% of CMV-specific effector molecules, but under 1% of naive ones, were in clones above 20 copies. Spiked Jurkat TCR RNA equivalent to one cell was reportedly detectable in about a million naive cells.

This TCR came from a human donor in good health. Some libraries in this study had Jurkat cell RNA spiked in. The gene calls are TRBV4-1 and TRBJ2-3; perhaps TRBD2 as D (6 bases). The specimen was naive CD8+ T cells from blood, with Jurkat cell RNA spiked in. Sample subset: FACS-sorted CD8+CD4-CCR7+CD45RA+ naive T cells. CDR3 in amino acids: CASSQGASERRADTQYF. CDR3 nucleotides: TGCGCCAGCAGCCAAGGAGCCTCAGAACGGAGGGCAGATACGCAGTATTTT.